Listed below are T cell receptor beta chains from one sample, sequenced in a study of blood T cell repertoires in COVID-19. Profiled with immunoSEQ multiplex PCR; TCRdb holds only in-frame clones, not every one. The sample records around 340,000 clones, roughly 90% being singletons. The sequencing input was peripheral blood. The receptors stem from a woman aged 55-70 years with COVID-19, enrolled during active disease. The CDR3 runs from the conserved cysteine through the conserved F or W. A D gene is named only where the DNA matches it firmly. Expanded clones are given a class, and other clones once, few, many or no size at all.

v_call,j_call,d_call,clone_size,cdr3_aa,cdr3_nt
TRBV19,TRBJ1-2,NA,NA,CASSMGQNYGYTF,TGTGCCAGTAGTATGGGACAAAACTATGGCTACACCTTC
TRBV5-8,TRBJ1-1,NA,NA,CASSSFVEAFF,TGTGCCAGCAGCAGCTTCGTTGAAGCTTTCTTT
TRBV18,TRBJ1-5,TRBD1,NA,CASSPLQGPEVAQHF,TGTGCCAGCTCACCATTACAGGGGCCCGAGGTAGCCCAGCATTTT
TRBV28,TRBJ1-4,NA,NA,CASSLFGEKLFF,TGTGCCAGCAGTTTATTCGGTGAAAAACTGTTTTTT
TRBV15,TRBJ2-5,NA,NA,CATSRVSLRETQYF,TGTGCCACCAGCAGAGTTTCGCTTCGGGAGACCCAGTACTTC
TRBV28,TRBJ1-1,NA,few,CASSFGYRGTEAFF,TGTGCCAGCAGTTTCGGGTACCGGGGCACTGAAGCTTTCTTT
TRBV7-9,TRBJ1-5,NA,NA,CASSLDYQPQHF,TGTGCCAGCAGCCTAGACTATCAGCCCCAGCATTTT
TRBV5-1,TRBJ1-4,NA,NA,CASSFNGRRTNEKLFF,TGCGCCAGCAGCTTTAACGGCCGGAGGACTAATGAAAAACTGTTTTTT
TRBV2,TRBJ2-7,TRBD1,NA,CASRPPQGANEQYF,TGTGCCAGCAGACCACCACAGGGGGCTAACGAGCAGTACTTC
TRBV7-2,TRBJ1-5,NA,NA,CASSSSGQGAQPQHF,NA
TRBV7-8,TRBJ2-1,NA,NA,CASSLVFYEQFF,TGTGCCAGCAGCTTAGTTTTCTATGAGCAGTTCTTC
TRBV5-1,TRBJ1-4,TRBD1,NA,CASSLGDRVNEKLFF,TGCGCCAGCAGCTTGGGGGACAGGGTCAATGAAAAACTGTTTTTT
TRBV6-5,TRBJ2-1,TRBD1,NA,CASSYFGQGYNEQFF,TGTGCCAGCAGTTACTTCGGACAGGGGTACAATGAGCAGTTCTTC
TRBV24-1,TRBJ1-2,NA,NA,CATRPSGPGYTF,TGTGCCACCAGGCCCAGTGGGCCTGGCTACACCTTC
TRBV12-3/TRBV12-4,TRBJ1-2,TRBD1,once,CASSPDRGHGYTF,TGTGCCAGCAGTCCCGACAGGGGGCATGGCTACACCTTC